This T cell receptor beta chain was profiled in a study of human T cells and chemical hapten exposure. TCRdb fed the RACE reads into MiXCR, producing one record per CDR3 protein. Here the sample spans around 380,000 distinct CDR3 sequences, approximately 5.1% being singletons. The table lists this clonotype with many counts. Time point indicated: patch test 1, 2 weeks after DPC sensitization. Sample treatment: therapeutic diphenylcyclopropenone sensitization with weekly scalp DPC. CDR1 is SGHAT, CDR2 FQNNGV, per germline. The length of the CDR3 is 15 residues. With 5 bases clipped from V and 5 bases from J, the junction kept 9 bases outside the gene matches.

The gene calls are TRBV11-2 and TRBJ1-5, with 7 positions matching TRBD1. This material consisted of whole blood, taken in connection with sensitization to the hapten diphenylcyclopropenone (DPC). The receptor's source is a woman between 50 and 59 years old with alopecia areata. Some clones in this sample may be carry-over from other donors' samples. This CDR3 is CASSPTGASDQPQHF. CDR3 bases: TGTGCCAGCAGCCCCACAGGGGCTTCTGATCAGCCCCAGCATTTT.